These 30 T cell receptor beta chains were all obtained from the same sample, sequenced in a study of T-cell memory formation after mild COVID-19. Each CDR3 protein gets one entry after TCRdb re-called the 5' RACE reads with MiXCR. The sample lists approximately 240,000 distinct CDR3 sequences; roughly 15% were seen once. Sequencing used PBMCs or a T cell subset sorted from them (not recorded which). These receptors all come from a man between 18 and 29 years old who had mild COVID-19 (a few samples of this study predate the infection). Cell type and time point are not known.

This clonotype was seen a handful of times. The chain joins TRBV7-2 to TRBJ2-5, with TRBD1 matching over 7 bases. The CDR3 consists of 14 residues. V lost 5 bases and J lost 1; bases outside the gene matches: 4. Germline V lookup: CDR1 SGHTA, CDR2 FQGNSA. CDR3 sequence reads: CASSPQGSQETQYF. DNA of the CDR3: TGTGCCAGCAGCCCACAGGGGTCCCAAGAGACCCAGTACTTC.

This clonotype was counted a few times. J is TRBJ2-3 and V is TRBV6-2 or TRBV6-3; 10 bases match TRBD2. Germline V gene lookup returns CDR1 MNHEY and CDR2 SVGEGT. The length of the CDR3 is 15 residues. The trim removed 6 bases at V and 1 base at J, leaving 4 bases unmatched. The CDR3 is CASRERGGRTDTQYF. CDR3 sequence (DNA): TGTGCCAGCAGAGAGCGGGGGGGACGCACAGATACGCAGTATTTT.

V and J are TRBV4-1 and TRBJ2-3; 8 bases match TRBD1. Per the germline V gene, CDR1 is MGHRA and CDR2 is YSYEKL. The V and J ends lost 4 bases and 2 bases, in that order; junction bases with no gene match: 5. This CDR3 region has 15 residues. The DNA of the CDR3 is TGCGCCAGCAGCCCTGGACAGGGTCCCACAGATACGCAGTATTTT. It yields the protein CASSPGQGPTDTQYF.

This chain uses TRBV7-9 with TRBJ1-4; no firm D call. V was trimmed by 0 bases and J by 8 bases, leaving 13 bases between them. CDR3 length: 15 residues. In germline, CDR1 is SEHNR, CDR2 FQNEAQ (reference sequence). CDR3 loop: CASSLAGSGYEKLFF. The CDR3 DNA is TGTGCCAGCAGCTTAGCGGGGTCGGGGTACGAAAAACTGTTTTTT.

This clonotype was seen a few times. The chain joins TRBV12-3 or TRBV12-4 to TRBJ1-4; D unresolved. This CDR3 region has 11 residues. Trimming took 7 bases from V and 6 from J, leaving 6 bases between them. CDR3 in DNA: TGTGCCAGCATGATGGATGAAAAACTGTTTTTT. Its protein is CASMMDEKLFF.

This clonotype has more than one count but fewer than ten. This chain links TRBV7-9 with TRBJ2-1; 11 nucleotides align to TRBD2. The CDR3 consists of 14 residues. The V gene end was trimmed by 5 bases and the J gene end by 8 bases; junction bases not matched to a gene: 5. The germline V gene has CDR1 SEHNR and CDR2 FQNEAQ (reference sequence). CDR3: CASSPGLADDEQFF. The CDR3 DNA reads as TGTGCCAGCAGCCCGGGACTAGCGGACGATGAGCAGTTCTTC.

V usage is TRBV6-2 or TRBV6-3 and J usage is TRBJ2-2; 8 nucleotides agree with TRBD1. Trimming at V came to 6 bases and at J to 4 bases, leaving 4 bases not matched to a gene. From germline, CDR1 is MNHEY and CDR2 SVGEGT. There are 14 residues in the CDR3. CDR3 nucleotides: TGTGCCAGCAGCCCCGGACAGGGCACCGGGGAGCTGTTTTTT. Its translation: CASSPGQGTGELFF.

In its sample, this clonotype was seen a few times. The chain couples TRBV7-3 to TRBJ2-2; 7 positions agree with TRBD2. V lost 5 bases, J lost 3 bases, and 6 bases stayed unmatched. The CDR3 is 15 amino acids. CDR1 and CDR2 from the germline V gene are SGHTA and FQGTGA. DNA of the CDR3: TGTGCCAGCAGCCAGCAGGCGGGGGACACCGGGGAGCTGTTTTTT. Translated, it gives CASSQQAGDTGELFF. The whole variable domain, filled in from reference TRBV7-3 and TRBJ2-2, reads GAGVSQTPSNKVTEKGKYVELRCDPISGHTALYWYRQSLGQGPEFLIYFQGTGAADDSGLPNDRFFAVRPEGSVSTLKIQRTERGDSAVYLCASSQQAGDTGELFFGEGSRLTVL.

The chain carries TRBV19 and TRBJ2-7, with 9 bases lining up with TRBD1. Per the germline V gene, CDR1 is LNHDA and CDR2 is SQIVND (reference sequence). The CDR3 consists of 15 residues. The ends lost 4 bases at V and 2 bases at J; junction bases unmatched: 6. CDR3 sequence (DNA): TGTGCCAGTAGTACCCGACAGGGGGGGGCCTACGAGCAGTACTTC. Translating gives CASSTRQGGAYEQYF.

The chain recombines TRBV10-3 with TRBJ1-3; TRBD1 aligns across 7 bases. The CDR3 extends over 14 amino acids. CDR1 is ENHRY and CDR2 is SYGVKD in the germline V gene. V shed 4 bases and J 4 bases; nucleotides not matched to a gene: 4. DNA for the CDR3: TGTGCCATCAGTGCCGGGACAGAAGGAAACACCATATATTTT. Protein product: CAISAGTEGNTIYF.

The gene calls are TRBV19 and TRBJ2-6, with TRBD2 matching over 7 bases. The CDR3 runs to 15 residues. After removal of 9 bases from V and 3 bases from J, the junction contained 8 bases not matched to a gene. CDR1 and CDR2 (germline): LNHDA, SQIVND (reference sequence). The CDR3 DNA follows: TGTGCCAGCAGTCGCGGGGGAGTTGGGGCCAACGTCCTGACTTTC. As protein: CASSRGGVGANVLTF.

This clonotype has ten or more counts. The genes are TRBV7-3 and TRBJ2-1; 8 nucleotides align to TRBD1. Trimming removed 2 bases from V and 0 bases from J; junction bases left unmatched: 0. This CDR3 has 15 amino acids. Germline V gene data show CDR1 as SGHTA and CDR2 as FQGTGA. The CDR3: CASSLDRGSYNEQFF. Written as DNA, the CDR3 is TGTGCCAGCAGCTTAGACAGGGGCTCCTACAATGAGCAGTTCTTC.

This CDR3 is CAISEFGGVTEAFF. CDR3 DNA sequence: TGTGCCATCAGTGAGTTCGGAGGGGTCACTGAAGCTTTCTTT. V is TRBV10-3 and J is TRBJ1-1; possible D gene TRBD1, 5 bases. Germline V gives CDR1 ENHRY, CDR2 SYGVKD. Trimming removed 1 base from V and 4 bases from J, with 10 bases in between. The CDR3 extends over 14 amino acids.

This clonotype has just a few counts. The CDR3, as DNA: TGTGCCATCAGTGATCCGGGGATGGCACCCCTCCACTTT. Translated: CAISDPGMAPLHF. This chain uses TRBV10-3 with TRBJ1-6; D is undetermined. This CDR3 is 13 amino acids long. Germline CDR1 reads ENHRY; CDR2 reads SYGVKD. Trimming took off 3 bases at V and 11 bases at J, with 11 bases between the two ends.

This clonotype was detected ten times or more. The chain is built from TRBV5-4 and TRBJ2-5; D perhaps matches TRBD2 (7 bases). Trimming took off 3 bases at V and 5 bases at J, with 11 bases between the two ends. The germline gives CDR1 SGHNT, CDR2 YYREEE (reference sequence). The CDR3 spans 13 residues. CDR3 region: CASSYRGAETQYF. CDR3 in DNA: TGTGCCAGCAGCTACCGGGGGGCCGAGACCCAGTACTTC.

This clonotype came up a few times. The chain's CDR3 is CASSYSLNQPQHF. CDR3 sequence (DNA): TGTGCCAGCAGTTACTCGTTGAATCAGCCCCAGCATTTT. The V and J genes are TRBV6-2 or TRBV6-3 and TRBJ1-5; no reliable D call. V shed 0 bases and J shed 4 bases, with 4 bases lying between them. The germline V gene has CDR1 MNHEY and CDR2 SVGEGT. The CDR3 is made up of 13 amino acids.

The chain is built from TRBV5-4 and TRBJ2-3; 9 bases line up with TRBD2. Looked up from germline, CDR1 is SGHNT and CDR2 is YYREEE (reference sequence). The CDR3 contains 14 residues. Trimming took 4 bases from V and 7 from J; bases not matched to a gene: 7. Written as DNA, the CDR3 is TGTGCCAGCAGCCCCGCGGGGGGGCTGAATACGCAGTATTTT. Its protein product is CASSPAGGLNTQYF.

This clonotype was recorded at least ten times. This chain uses TRBV3-1 with TRBJ1-3; D may be TRBD1 (5 bases). The CDR3 runs to 16 residues. Trimming took 5 bases from V and 0 from J, leaving 14 bases between them. Germline loops: CDR1 LGHDT, CDR2 YNNKEL (reference sequence). The chain's CDR3 is CASSFTGQLSGNTIYF. CDR3 DNA sequence: TGTGCCAGCAGCTTTACAGGACAACTCTCTGGAAACACCATATATTTT.

V usage is TRBV7-9 and J usage is TRBJ1-4; 8 nucleotides align to TRBD1. The ends lost 5 bases at V and 5 bases at J; junction bases unmatched: 7. Germline V gene lookup returns CDR1 SEHNR and CDR2 FQNEAQ (reference sequence). CDR3 size: 15 residues. CDR3 amino acids: CASSRSYRGNEKLFF. In DNA form, the CDR3 reads TGTGCCAGCAGCCGATCCTACAGGGGGAATGAAAAACTGTTTTTT.

This clonotype was detected many times. The chain combines TRBV12-3 or TRBV12-4 with TRBJ2-7; 8 bases are shared with TRBD2. The CDR3 loop spans 17 amino acids. Germline trimming cut 6 bases from V and 1 base from J; bases unmatched to any gene: 14. CDR3 protein: CASSHPGTGGESYEQYF. CDR3 DNA sequence: TGTGCCAGCAGCCACCCGGGGACGGGGGGGGAATCCTACGAGCAGTACTTC.

The chain links TRBV5-4 to TRBJ2-7; 7 bases align to TRBD2. CDR1 and CDR2 (germline): SGHNT, YYREEE (reference sequence). With 2 bases clipped from V and 5 bases from J, the junction kept 10 bases outside the gene matches. The CDR3 has 15 amino acids. The chain's CDR3 is CASSFGGGPGHEQYF. Here the CDR3 DNA reads TGTGCCAGCAGCTTTGGGGGGGGACCCGGGCACGAGCAGTACTTC.

Remarks on this clonotype: A read error may produce the germline difference seen at one junction end. The rearrangement links TRBV2 to TRBJ2-1; D possibly corresponds to TRBD2 (5 bases). The CDR3 consists of 12 residues. Germline lookup yields CDR1 SNHLY and CDR2 FYNNEI. CDR3 in amino acids: CASSGAGMSHNF. The CDR3 nucleotides are TGTGCCAGCAGTGGGGCCGGGATGTCACACAACTTC.

This clonotype occurred a few times. The chain carries TRBV20-1 and TRBJ2-7; D is possibly TRBD1 (6 bases). The V gene lost 0 bases and the J gene lost 5 bases, with 20 bases spanning the gap. CDR3 length: 16 amino acids. Germline V gives CDR1 DFQATT, CDR2 SNEGSKA (reference sequence). For the CDR3, the DNA is TGCAGTGCTAGAGAGATTCGGCCAGGGGAAAGGAACGAGCAGTACTTC. Translation gives CSAREIRPGERNEQYF.

The sample holds a few counts of this clonotype. The chain carries TRBV10-3 and TRBJ2-7; D may be TRBD1 (6 bases). This CDR3 spans 14 amino acids. V was cut by 10 bases and J by 2 bases, with 18 bases left in between. Germline V lookup: CDR1 ENHRY, CDR2 SYGVKD. The CDR3 protein is CATIPGEGAYEQYF. The CDR3 DNA reads TGTGCCACTATACCAGGGGAAGGGGCCTACGAGCAGTACTTC.

CDR3 in amino acids: CASSRKVTGIPYEQYF. CDR3 DNA: TGTGCCAGCAGCCGCAAGGTCACAGGGATACCCTACGAGCAGTACTTC. The J gene is TRBJ2-7, the V gene TRBV14, with D perhaps TRBD1 (6 bases). The CDR3 has 16 residues. CDR1 and CDR2 (germline): SGHDN, FVKESK. V was clipped by 4 bases and J by 2 bases, with 18 bases between them.

The gene calls are TRBV5-1 and TRBJ1-6, with 9 nucleotides matching TRBD1. Germline trimming cut 4 bases from V and 6 bases from J; bases unmatched to any gene: 5. CDR1 and CDR2 (germline): SGHRS, YFSETQ. The CDR3 runs to 15 residues. CDR3 protein: CASSLGGQGNSPLHF. DNA of the CDR3: TGCGCCAGCAGCCTCGGGGGACAGGGTAATTCACCCCTCCACTTT.

This clonotype occurred a few times. CDR3 sequence (DNA): TGTGCCAGCAGCTTGACAGGGAGTGATTCACCCCTCCACTTT. Translation: CASSLTGSDSPLHF. The chain joins TRBV7-2 to TRBJ1-6, with 7 nucleotides matching TRBD1. Germline V gene lookup returns CDR1 SGHTA and CDR2 FQGNSA. V was pared by 3 bases and J by 8 bases, with 4 bases of the junction left unmatched. The CDR3 sequence is 14 residues long. Supplemented by reference TRBV7-2 and TRBJ1-6, the full variable domain reads GAGVSQSPSNKVTEKGKDVELRCDPISGHTALYWYRQSLGQGLEFLIYFQGNSAPDKSGLPSDRFSAERTGGSVSTLTIQRTQQEDSAVYLCASSLTGSDSPLHFGNGTRLTVT.

This sequence joins TRBV28 and TRBJ1-2; TRBD1 matches 11 bases. V shed 4 bases, J shed 8 bases, and the junction held 9 bases outside the gene matches. The CDR3 is made up of 15 amino acids. The germline CDR1 and CDR2 sequences are MDHEN and SYDVKM. The CDR3 DNA sequence: TGTGCCAGCAGTTCACGGGACAGGGGGATATTCGGCTACACCTTC. It yields the protein CASSSRDRGIFGYTF.

The chain recombines TRBV5-1 with TRBJ2-1; TRBD1 matches at 9 bases. Trimming at V came to 4 bases and at J to 8 bases, leaving 10 bases not matched to a gene. Germline CDR1 SGHRS, CDR2 YFSETQ. The CDR3 sequence is 15 residues long. The CDR3 DNA follows: TGCGCCAGCAGCACAGACAGGGGGAATTTTTATGAGCAGTTCTTC. Protein sequence: CASSTDRGNFYEQFF.

This clonotype was seen more than once but under ten times. V usage is TRBV11-2 and J usage is TRBJ1-1; TRBD1 agrees at 10 bases. V dropped 5 bases and J dropped 7; count of bases not matched to a gene: 4. Germline V CDR1 and CDR2: SGHAT, FQNNGV. This CDR3 region has 13 residues. CDR3 sequence (DNA): TGTGCCAGCAGCCAGGGACAGGGGCTTGAAGCTTTCTTT. This codes for CASSQGQGLEAFF.